These T cell receptor beta chains were read from a single sample in a study of Ad26.COV2.S vaccination and SARS-CoV-2 variants. Produced via immunoSEQ multiplex PCR; TCRdb's table is partial and in-frame only. Of about 450,000 clones detected, approximately 89% appear once; the ten largest clones hold around 2.6%. Sequencing was performed on peripheral blood, taken in a trial of Ad26.COV2.S vaccine versus placebo. These receptors all stem from a person between 18 and 59 years old who received the Ad26.COV2.S COVID-19 vaccine or a placebo. Each CDR3 is given with its conserved first and last residue. The order of the fields is V gene, D gene, J gene, clone size, CDR3 protein, CDR3 DNA. The D gene is left open where the match is weak. Clone size appears in some rows only: once, few, many, or a class for an expanded clone.

>TRBV9|NA|TRBJ2-3|NA
CASSVVSDTQYF
TGTGCCAGCAGCGTAGTTAGCGATACGCAGTATTTT
>TRBV5-6|TRBD2|TRBJ2-3|NA
CASSLALAGADTQYF
TGTGCCAGCAGCTTGGCACTAGCGGGAGCAGATACGCAGTATTTT
>TRBV3-1/TRBV3-2|TRBD2|TRBJ2-1|NA
CASSWAGGPHNEQFF
TGTGCCAGCAGCTGGGCGGGGGGCCCTCACAATGAGCAGTTCTTC
>TRBV9|NA|TRBJ2-1|once
CASSPRTYNEQFF
TGTGCCAGCAGCCCCAGAACTTACAATGAGCAGTTCTTC
>TRBV7-7|NA|TRBJ2-7|NA
CASSKTSLSRYEQYF
TGTGCCAGCAGCAAGACTAGTCTCTCCAGGTACGAGCAGTACTTC
>TRBV5-6|TRBD2|TRBJ2-7|NA
CASSLLAGSGEQYF
TGTGCCAGCAGCTTACTAGCGGGGTCGGGAGAGCAGTACTTC
>TRBV5-8|NA|TRBJ1-4|NA
CASSLMAAATNEKLFF
TGTGCCAGCAGCTTGATGGCAGCCGCAACTAATGAAAAACTGTTTTTT
>TRBV6-5|TRBD1|TRBJ1-6|NA
CASSDWTGYNSPLHF
TGTGCCAGCAGCGATTGGACAGGCTATAATTCACCCCTCCACTTT
>TRBV4-1|NA|TRBJ1-6|many
CASSPIGRDLSSPLHF
TGCGCCAGCAGCCCTATAGGCAGGGATTTAAGTTCACCCCTCCACTTT
>TRBV5-5|NA|TRBJ2-3|NA
CASSFRVKSSSTQYF
TGTGCCAGCAGCTTCCGGGTGAAGTCGTCCAGTACGCAGTATTTT
>TRBV18|NA|TRBJ1-2|NA
CASSPPGRQPSGYTF
TGTGCCAGCTCACCACCGGGCAGGCAGCCTTCTGGCTACACCTTC
>TRBV6-6|NA|TRBJ1-1|NA
CASRPGTVEAFF
TGTGCCAGCAGACCCGGGACGGTTGAAGCTTTCTTT
>TRBV5-6|TRBD1|TRBJ1-6|NA
CASSSPGQGNSPLHF
TGTGCCAGCAGCTCTCCGGGACAGGGGAATTCACCCCTCCACTTT
>TRBV27|NA|TRBJ1-1|NA
CASSLERGAEAFF
TGTGCCAGCAGTTTAGAGAGGGGGGCTGAAGCTTTCTTT
>TRBV5-1|NA|TRBJ1-1|NA
CASSFDSLNTEAFF
TGCGCCAGCAGCTTCGACAGCCTGAACACTGAAGCTTTCTTT
>TRBV10-3|NA|TRBJ1-1|NA
CAIREGGNTEAFF
TGTGCCATCAGGGAGGGAGGGAACACTGAAGCTTTCTTT
>TRBV28|NA|TRBJ2-7|NA
CASSFLSGTPYEQYF
TGTGCCAGCAGTTTTCTGTCAGGGACCCCCTACGAGCAGTACTTC
>TRBV7-9|TRBD2|TRBJ2-5|NA
CASSLGTSGIGYQETQYF
TGTGCCAGCAGCTTAGGGACTAGCGGGATTGGGTACCAAGAGACCCAGTACTTC
>TRBV6-4|NA|TRBJ1-3|few
CASSDSRLPYSRCTIYF
TGTGCCAGCAGTGATTCCCGCCTCCCTTATTCTAGATGCACCATATATTTT
>TRBV19|TRBD1|TRBJ1-1|NA
CATKGARNTEAFF
TGTGCCACCAAGGGGGCGCGTAACACTGAAGCTTTCTTT
>TRBV3-1/TRBV3-2|NA|TRBJ1-5|NA
CASSAQGPNSNQPQHF
TGTGCCAGCAGCGCCCAGGGGCCTAATAGCAATCAGCCCCAGCATTTT
>TRBV23-1|NA|TRBJ1-1|NA
CAVTEAFF
TGCGCCGTAACAGAAGCTTTCTTT
>TRBV7-8|NA|TRBJ1-6|NA
CASSLRGGSYNSPLHF
TGTGCCAGCAGCTTAAGAGGGGGCTCCTATAATTCACCCCTCCACTTT
>TRBV27|NA|TRBJ1-4|NA
CASSNAPPTVRNEKLFF
TGTGCCAGCAGCAATGCTCCCCCGACGGTGAGAAATGAAAAACTGTTTTTT
>TRBV18|TRBD1|TRBJ1-5|NA
CASSPDRGTNQPQHF
TGTGCCAGCTCACCCGACAGGGGCACGAATCAGCCCCAGCATTTT
>TRBV5-1|NA|TRBJ2-1|NA
CASSLGRETTPNEQFF
TGCGCCAGCAGCTTGGGACGGGAGACTACCCCCAATGAGCAGTTCTTC
>TRBV5-1|NA|TRBJ1-1|NA
CASSLVGENTEAFF
TGCGCCAGCAGCTTGGTTGGGGAGAACACTGAAGCTTTCTTT
>TRBV5-4|NA|TRBJ2-1|few
CASRATSTGEQFF
TGTGCCAGCAGGGCAACTAGTACGGGTGAGCAGTTCTTC
>TRBV6-2/TRBV6-3|NA|TRBJ2-1|once
CASSYSRKNEQFF
TGTGCCAGCAGTTACTCGAGGAAAAATGAGCAGTTCTTC
>TRBV18|TRBD1|TRBJ1-6|NA
CASSPPQGADSPLHF
TGTGCCAGCTCACCACCTCAGGGGGCGGATTCACCCCTCCACTTT
>TRBV5-1|TRBD2|TRBJ2-1|once
CASRGASGLNEQFF
TGCGCCAGCAGAGGGGCTAGCGGGTTGAATGAGCAGTTCTTC
>TRBV7-3|NA|TRBJ2-1|NA
CASSYISGNEQFF
TGTGCCAGCAGCTATATCTCGGGCAATGAGCAGTTCTTC
>TRBV11-2|NA|TRBJ1-6|NA
CASSSGVGPYNSPLHF
TGTGCCAGCAGCTCAGGGGTAGGACCCTATAATTCACCCCTCCACTTT
>TRBV28|NA|TRBJ1-1|NA
CASSLLGGTEAFF
TGTGCCAGCAGTTTACTGGGTGGCACTGAAGCTTTCTTT
>TRBV5-6|NA|TRBJ1-4|NA
CASSLRRHENEKLFF
TGTGCCAGCAGCCTCCGCAGGCACGAGAATGAAAAACTGTTTTTT